Listed below are T cell receptor beta chains from one sample, sequenced in a study of breast tumors, draining lymph nodes, adjacent tissues. TCRdb independently ran MiXCR on the multiplex PCR reads; one entry per CDR3 protein. The sample has approximately 47,000 distinct CDR3 sequences; under 30% are singletons. Sequencing was performed on breast tumor tissue. Receptors were obtained from a female donor with breast cancer. Some clones in this sample may be carry-over from other donors' samples. Both conserved end residues are part of each CDR3. The order of the fields is D gene, V gene, J gene, clone size, CDR3 protein, CDR3 DNA. The D gene is left open where the match is weak. Expanded clones get a size class; other rows say once, few or many, or leave the size out.

D: -
V: TRBV20-1
J: TRBJ1-1
size: few
CDR3: CSAATTEAFF
DNA: TGCAGTGCCGCAACGACTGAAGCTTTCTTT

D: -
V: TRBV4-1
J: TRBJ1-2
size: many
CDR3: CASSPLGTVGYTF
DNA: TGCGCCAGCAGCCCCCTTGGGACGGTCGGCTACACCTTC

D: -
V: TRBV27
J: TRBJ2-1
size: -
CDR3: CASSLAGQIRIEQFF
DNA: TGTGCCAGCAGTTTAGCGGGACAAATTAGAATCGAGCAGTTCTTC

D: TRBD1
V: TRBV18
J: TRBJ2-6
size: few
CDR3: CASSPLRDRASGANVLTF
DNA: TGTGCCAGCTCACCCCTAAGGGACAGGGCTAGTGGGGCCAACGTCCTGACTTTC

D: -
V: TRBV28
J: TRBJ2-7
size: -
CDR3: CASSSSSGLANGEGSSYEQYF
DNA: TGTGCCAGCAGTTCCTCGTCAGGGTTGGCTAATGGAGAGGGGAGCTCCTACGAGCAGTACTTC

D: TRBD1
V: TRBV11-2
J: TRBJ1-2
size: many
CDR3: CASSSTGRYGYTF
DNA: TGTGCCAGCAGCTCGACAGGGCGCTATGGCTACACCTTC

D: -
V: TRBV6-2/TRBV6-3
J: TRBJ2-7
size: many
CDR3: CASSYGPTEQYF
DNA: TGTGCCAGCAGTTACGGGCCGACGGAGCAGTACTTC

D: -
V: TRBV20-1
J: TRBJ1-6
size: many
CDR3: CSARGTHNSPLHF
DNA: TGCAGTGCCCGAGGGACACATAATTCACCCCTCCACTTT

D: TRBD2
V: TRBV18
J: TRBJ2-3
size: -
CDR3: CASSRLAANTDTQYF
DNA: TGTGCCAGCTCACGACTAGCGGCCAACACAGATACGCAGTATTTT

D: -
V: TRBV4-1
J: TRBJ2-3
size: many
CDR3: CASSQAAGLSTDTQYF
DNA: TGCGCCAGCAGCCAAGCGGCGGGGCTGAGCACAGATACGCAGTATTTT

D: TRBD1
V: TRBV5-4
J: TRBJ1-2
size: -
CDR3: CASSLRGLANYGYTF
DNA: TGTGCCAGCAGCTTGAGGGGGCTAGCTAACTATGGCTACACCTTC

D: -
V: TRBV7-9
J: TRBJ1-1
size: -
CDR3: CASSPEPRDF
DNA: TGTGCCAGCAGCCCGGAGCCACGGGACTTT

D: -
V: TRBV19
J: TRBJ2-7
size: many
CDR3: CASSIDRGDEQYF
DNA: TGTGCCAGTAGTATAGACAGGGGTGACGAGCAGTACTTC

D: -
V: TRBV30
J: TRBJ2-1
size: many
CDR3: CAWSSWDNEQFF
DNA: TGTGCCTGGAGCAGTTGGGACAATGAGCAGTTCTTC

D: TRBD2
V: TRBV19
J: TRBJ2-5
size: -
CDR3: CASTHTGGAYQETQYF
DNA: TGTGCCAGTACCCACACGGGGGGGGCCTACCAAGAGACCCAGTACTTC

D: TRBD2
V: TRBV6-5
J: TRBJ2-1
size: few
CDR3: CASSNSGRSYNEQFF
DNA: TGTGCCAGCAGTAATAGCGGGAGGTCCTACAATGAGCAGTTCTTC

D: -
V: TRBV5-4
J: TRBJ2-1
size: -
CDR3: CASSLGGSAKMEQFF
DNA: TGTGCCAGCAGCTTGGGAGGATCGGCTAAGATGGAGCAGTTCTTC

D: -
V: TRBV6-5
J: TRBJ2-7
size: large
CDR3: CASASQGPRLGYEQYF
DNA: TGTGCCAGCGCTTCCCAGGGCCCCAGGTTAGGGTACGAGCAGTACTTC

D: -
V: TRBV2
J: TRBJ2-1
size: -
CDR3: CASSVIRDEQFF
DNA: TGTGCCAGCAGCGTCATTAGGGATGAGCAGTTCTTC

D: TRBD2
V: TRBV19
J: TRBJ2-5
size: many
CDR3: CASSSLGTSGETQYF
DNA: TGTGCCAGTAGTAGCCTAGGGACTAGCGGGGAGACCCAGTACTTC

D: -
V: TRBV7-2
J: TRBJ1-2
size: many
CDR3: CASSPGPASYGYTF
DNA: TGTGCCAGCAGTCCCGGGCCTGCCTCCTATGGCTACACCTTC

D: -
V: TRBV6-5
J: TRBJ1-2
size: many
CDR3: CASSYGAGANYGYTF
DNA: TGTGCCAGCAGTTACGGCGCGGGGGCTAACTATGGCTACACCTTC

D: TRBD1
V: TRBV19
J: TRBJ2-1
size: many
CDR3: CASSTGQGRIHEQFF
DNA: TGTGCCAGTAGTACAGGACAGGGGAGGATACATGAGCAGTTCTTC

D: TRBD2
V: TRBV5-1
J: TRBJ2-7
size: many
CDR3: CASSLARAGGAYEQYF
DNA: TGCGCCAGCAGCTTGGCTCGAGCGGGGGGGGCCTACGAGCAGTACTTC

D: -
V: TRBV5-6
J: TRBJ2-7
size: -
CDR3: CASSLGVSVGWGEQYF
DNA: TGTGCCAGCAGCTTGGGGGTCTCGGTAGGTTGGGGCGAGCAGTACTTC

D: -
V: TRBV11-2
J: TRBJ1-6
size: many
CDR3: CASSLRGQARSPLHF
DNA: TGTGCCAGCAGCTTAAGGGGCCAAGCACGATCACCCCTCCACTTT

D: TRBD1
V: TRBV7-9
J: TRBJ1-6
size: many
CDR3: CASSPGQGLTSPLHF
DNA: TGTGCCAGCAGCCCGGGACAGGGGCTCACGTCACCCCTCCACTTT

D: -
V: TRBV29-1
J: TRBJ2-7
size: many
CDR3: CSVVPQGSFYEQYF
DNA: TGCAGCGTTGTCCCGCAGGGTAGTTTCTACGAGCAGTACTTC

D: TRBD2
V: TRBV6-5
J: TRBJ2-7
size: many
CDR3: CASSGAGGLFEQYF
DNA: TGTGCCAGCAGTGGGGCGGGGGGGCTCTTCGAGCAGTACTTC

D: -
V: TRBV9
J: TRBJ1-2
size: many
CDR3: CASSVGGADLYGYTF
DNA: TGTGCCAGCAGCGTAGGGGGTGCCGACCTCTATGGCTACACCTTC

D: TRBD2
V: TRBV6-7
J: TRBJ2-7
size: -
CDR3: CASSYRSLGGGTSYEQYF
DNA: TGTGCCAGCAGTTATCGATCCCTAGGCGGGGGGACCTCCTACGAGCAGTACTTC

D: TRBD2
V: TRBV11-2
J: TRBJ2-4
size: few
CDR3: CASSSGTSGRNIQYF
DNA: TGTGCCAGCAGCTCCGGGACTAGCGGGAGAAACATTCAGTACTTC

D: -
V: TRBV7-6
J: TRBJ2-5
size: many
CDR3: CASSLASTAGGTQYF
DNA: TGTGCCAGCAGCTTAGCGTCTACCGCCGGGGGGACCCAGTACTTC

D: -
V: TRBV19
J: TRBJ2-6
size: many
CDR3: CATGIATGANVLTF
DNA: TGTGCCACAGGGATCGCAACTGGGGCCAACGTCCTGACTTTC

D: TRBD2
V: TRBV11-2
J: TRBJ2-1
size: -
CDR3: CASSLEFASGILSYNEQFF
DNA: TGTGCCAGCAGCTTAGAGTTCGCTAGCGGGATCCTTTCCTACAATGAGCAGTTCTTC

D: -
V: TRBV6-4
J: TRBJ2-2
size: many
CDR3: CASSDSNRNTGELFF
DNA: TGTGCCAGCAGTGACTCTAACAGGAACACCGGGGAGCTGTTTTTT